These 5 T cell receptor beta chains originate from one sample sequenced in a study of cytomegalovirus exposure and HLA in healthy donors. Generated by immunoSEQ multiplex PCR, the TCRdb table keeps only in-frame clones and is missing some. This table holds about 360,000 clones, 75% to 90% found once. Sample: PBMCs. The receptors here all came from a woman under 30 in good health and CMV-seronegative.

The rearrangement links TRBV21-1 to TRBJ1-2; the table gives TRBD1 as D, unverified against the DNA. TRBV21-1 is classified as a pseudogene. This CDR3 contains 15 residues. In DNA, the CDR3 is TGTGCCAGCAGCACCAGGGACAGGGGGCCCCTTGGCTACACCTTC. It is translated as CASSTRDRGPLGYTF.

The J gene is TRBJ2-3, the V gene TRBV4-1; weak D call: TRBD2 (5 bases). The V gene's germline CDR1 is MGHRA and CDR2 YSYEKL. The CDR3 has 17 amino acids. Trimming shortened V by 1 base and J by 0 bases, and 14 bases separated the two germline ends. CDR3 coding DNA: TGCGCCAGCAGCCAAGCGTCAGGTTGGACTAGCACAGATACGCAGTATTTT. Amino acid sequence: CASSQASGWTSTDTQYF.

This chain links TRBV5-1 with TRBJ2-1; 8 nucleotides line up with TRBD2. The germline V gene has CDR1 SGHRS and CDR2 YFSETQ. The CDR3 sequence is 15 residues long. V gave up 3 bases and J gave up 6 bases; unmatched junction bases: 8. CDR3 amino acids: CASSSSSGRFNEQFF. In nucleotides, the CDR3 is TGCGCCAGCAGCTCATCCAGCGGGAGATTCAATGAGCAGTTCTTC.

This chain links TRBV7-3 with TRBJ2-1; tentatively, D is TRBD1 (5 bases). Germline assignment: CDR1 SGHTA and CDR2 FQGTGA. The CDR3 totals 14 residues. V gave up 1 base and J gave up 8 bases, with 12 bases separating them. In nucleotides, the CDR3 is TGTGCCAGCAGCTTAATTGGCAGGGATCATGAGCAGTTCTTC. Its translation is CASSLIGRDHEQFF.

The V and J genes are TRBV4-1 and TRBJ1-5; 7 bases agree with TRBD1. V lost 4 bases and J lost 4; bases outside the gene matches: 13. The CDR3 contains 17 residues. Germline loops: CDR1 MGHRA, CDR2 YSYEKL. This CDR3 is CASSPRVVGGLNQPQHF. The CDR3 DNA reads TGCGCCAGCAGCCCAAGGGTAGTAGGGGGCCTTAATCAGCCCCAGCATTTT.